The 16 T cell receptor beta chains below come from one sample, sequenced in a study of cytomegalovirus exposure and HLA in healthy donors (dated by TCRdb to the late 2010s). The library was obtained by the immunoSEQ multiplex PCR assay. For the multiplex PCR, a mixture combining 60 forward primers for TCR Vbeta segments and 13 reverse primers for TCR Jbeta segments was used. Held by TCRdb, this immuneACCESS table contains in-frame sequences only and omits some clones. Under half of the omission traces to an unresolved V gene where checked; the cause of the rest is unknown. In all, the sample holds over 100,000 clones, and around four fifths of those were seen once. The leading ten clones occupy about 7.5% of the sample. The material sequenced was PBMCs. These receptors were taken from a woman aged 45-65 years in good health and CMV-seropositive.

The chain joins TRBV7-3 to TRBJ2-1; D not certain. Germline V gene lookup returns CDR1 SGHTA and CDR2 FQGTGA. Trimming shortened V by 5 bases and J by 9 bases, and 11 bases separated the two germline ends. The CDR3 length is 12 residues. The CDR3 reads CASSPNTGEQFF. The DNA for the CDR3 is TGTGCCAGCAGCCCGAACACGGGTGAGCAGTTCTTC.

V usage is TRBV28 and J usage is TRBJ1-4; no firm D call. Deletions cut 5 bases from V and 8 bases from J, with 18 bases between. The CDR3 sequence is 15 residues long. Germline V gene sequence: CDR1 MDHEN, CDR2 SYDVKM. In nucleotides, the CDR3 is TGTGCCAGCAGTATTTACACGGGAGTTGTAGAAAAACTGTTTTTT. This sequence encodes CASSIYTGVVEKLFF.

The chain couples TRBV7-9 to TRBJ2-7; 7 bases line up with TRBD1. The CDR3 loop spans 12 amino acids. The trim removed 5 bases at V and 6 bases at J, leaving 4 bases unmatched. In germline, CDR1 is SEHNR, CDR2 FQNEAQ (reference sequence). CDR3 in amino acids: CASSQGTAEQYF. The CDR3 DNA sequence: TGTGCCAGCAGCCAGGGGACAGCCGAGCAGTACTTC.

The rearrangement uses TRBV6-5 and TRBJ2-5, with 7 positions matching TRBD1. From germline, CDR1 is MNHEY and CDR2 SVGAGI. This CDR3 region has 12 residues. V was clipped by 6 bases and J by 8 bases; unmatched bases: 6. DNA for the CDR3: TGTGCCAGCAGGACAGGGTCGTATACCCAGTACTTC. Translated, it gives CASRTGSYTQYF.

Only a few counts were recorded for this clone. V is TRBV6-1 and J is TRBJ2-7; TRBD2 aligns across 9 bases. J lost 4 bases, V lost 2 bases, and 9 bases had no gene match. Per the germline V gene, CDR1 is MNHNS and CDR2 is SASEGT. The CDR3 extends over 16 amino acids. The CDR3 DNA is TGTGCCAGCAGTGAATGGGACGGAGCGGGGGGTTACGAGCAGTACTTC. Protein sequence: CASSEWDGAGGYEQYF.

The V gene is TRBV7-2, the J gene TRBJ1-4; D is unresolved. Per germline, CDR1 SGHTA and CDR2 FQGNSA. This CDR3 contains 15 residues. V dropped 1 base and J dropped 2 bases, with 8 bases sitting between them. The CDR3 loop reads CASSLGGVTNEKLFF. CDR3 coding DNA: TGTGCCAGCAGCTTAGGCGGAGTTACTAATGAAAAACTGTTTTTT.

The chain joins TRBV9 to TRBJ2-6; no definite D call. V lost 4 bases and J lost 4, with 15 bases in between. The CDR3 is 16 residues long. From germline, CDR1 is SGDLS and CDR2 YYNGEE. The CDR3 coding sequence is TGTGCCAGCAGCCCCCGTCCCCCTCCCGGGGCCAACGTCCTGACTTTC. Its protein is CASSPRPPPGANVLTF.

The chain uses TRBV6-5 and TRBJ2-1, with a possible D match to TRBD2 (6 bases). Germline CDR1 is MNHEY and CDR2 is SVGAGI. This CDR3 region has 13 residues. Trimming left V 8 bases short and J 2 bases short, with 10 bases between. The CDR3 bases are TGTGCCAGCTCTCGACTAGCCTACAATGAGCAGTTCTTC. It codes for CASSRLAYNEQFF.

CDR3 DNA sequence: TGTGCCACCAGCAGAGATGGAGGGACAGGGGGCCTCTACTCTGGAAACACCATATATTTT. It specifies CATSRDGGTGGLYSGNTIYF. This rearrangement joins TRBV15 to TRBJ1-3; 12 bases align to TRBD1. Trimming cost V 0 bases and J 0 bases; bases outside gene matches: 9. The CDR3 is made up of 20 amino acids. The germline CDR1 and CDR2 sequences are LNHNV and YYDKDF (reference sequence).

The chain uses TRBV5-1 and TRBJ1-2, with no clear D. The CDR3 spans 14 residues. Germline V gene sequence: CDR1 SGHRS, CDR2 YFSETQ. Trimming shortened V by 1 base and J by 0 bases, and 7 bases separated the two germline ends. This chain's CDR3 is CASSLHNANYGYTF. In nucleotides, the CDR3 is TGCGCCAGCAGCTTGCACAATGCTAACTATGGCTACACCTTC. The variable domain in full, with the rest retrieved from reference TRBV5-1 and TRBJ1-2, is KAGVTQTPRYLIKTRGQQVTLSCSPISGHRSVSWYQQTPGQGLQFLFEYFSETQRNKGNFPGRFSGRQFSNSRSEMNVSTLELGDSALYLCASSLHNANYGYTFGSGTRLTVV.

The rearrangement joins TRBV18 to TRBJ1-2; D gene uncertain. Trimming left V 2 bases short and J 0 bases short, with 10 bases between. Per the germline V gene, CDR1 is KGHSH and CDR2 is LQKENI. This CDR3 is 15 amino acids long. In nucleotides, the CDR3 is TGTGCCAGCTCACCAGTTGAGGATACTAACTATGGCTACACCTTC. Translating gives CASSPVEDTNYGYTF.

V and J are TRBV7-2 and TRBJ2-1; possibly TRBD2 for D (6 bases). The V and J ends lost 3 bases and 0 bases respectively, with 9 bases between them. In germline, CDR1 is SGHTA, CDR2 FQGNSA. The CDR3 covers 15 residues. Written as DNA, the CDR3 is TGTGCCAGCAGCTTTACCGGGAGCTCCTACAATGAGCAGTTCTTC. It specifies CASSFTGSSYNEQFF.

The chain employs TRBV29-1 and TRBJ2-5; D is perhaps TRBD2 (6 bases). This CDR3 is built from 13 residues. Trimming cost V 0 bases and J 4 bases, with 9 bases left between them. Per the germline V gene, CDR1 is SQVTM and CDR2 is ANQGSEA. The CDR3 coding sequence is TGCAGCGTTGAAGATGCCGGGAGAGAGACCCAGTACTTC. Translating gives CSVEDAGRETQYF.

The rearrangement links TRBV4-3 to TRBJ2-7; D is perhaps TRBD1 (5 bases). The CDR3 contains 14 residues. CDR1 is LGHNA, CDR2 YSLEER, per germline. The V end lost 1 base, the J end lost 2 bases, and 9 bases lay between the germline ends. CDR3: CASSQGVQAYEQYF. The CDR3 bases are TGCGCCAGCAGCCAAGGAGTACAGGCCTACGAGCAGTACTTC.

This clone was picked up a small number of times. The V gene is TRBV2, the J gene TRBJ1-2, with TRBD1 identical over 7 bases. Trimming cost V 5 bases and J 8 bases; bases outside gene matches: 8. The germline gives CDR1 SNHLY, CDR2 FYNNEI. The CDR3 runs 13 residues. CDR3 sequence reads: CASSSDRSGGYTF. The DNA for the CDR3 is TGTGCCAGCAGTTCGGACAGGTCTGGGGGCTACACCTTC.

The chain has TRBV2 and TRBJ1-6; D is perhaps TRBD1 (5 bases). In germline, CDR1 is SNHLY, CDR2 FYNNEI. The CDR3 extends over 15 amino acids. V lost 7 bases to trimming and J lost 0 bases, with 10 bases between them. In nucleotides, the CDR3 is TGTGCCAGCAATGGGGGGAGCTCCTATAATTCACCCCTCCACTTT. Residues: CASNGGSSYNSPLHF.